The 15 T cell receptor beta chains listed next were all sequenced from one sample in a study of T cell repertoires in cytomegalovirus infection. TCRdb reprocessed the reads via MiXCR and lists one record per CDR3 protein. The data contain approximately 910,000 distinct CDR3 sequences, about a third of them singletons. These receptors are not linked to any known antigen. The sequencing here drew on cultured CD8+ T cells from PBMCs, taken from culture after CMV antigen stimulation. These receptors were taken from a human donor in good health (CMV status not recorded). Some clones in this sample may be carry-over from other donors' samples.

This clonotype turned up a few times. The gene calls are TRBV6-5 and TRBJ2-7; no clear D gene. The CDR3 spans 13 residues. CDR1 is MNHEY and CDR2 is SVGAGI in the germline V gene. The germline V and J ends were trimmed by 2 bases and 3 bases, with 8 bases remaining between them. For the CDR3, the DNA is TGTGCCAGCAGTTACGCCAGCTACTACGAGCAGTACTTC. As protein: CASSYASYYEQYF.

This clonotype occurred a few times. The chain employs TRBV6-6 and TRBJ2-5; D gene unclear. Germline values: CDR1 MNHNY, CDR2 SVGAGI (reference sequence). V was shortened by 5 bases and J by 0 bases, with 10 bases between the two germline ends. This CDR3 contains 14 residues. CDR3 sequence: CASSSARYQETQYF. DNA for the CDR3: TGTGCCAGCAGTAGCGCTCGGTACCAAGAGACCCAGTACTTC.

The V call is TRBV18, the J call TRBJ1-1; 8 bases fit TRBD1. With V trimmed by 5 bases and J by 3 bases, 8 bases remained unmatched. Germline CDR1 and CDR2: KGHSH and LQKENI. The CDR3 totals 15 residues. CDR3 DNA sequence: TGTGCCAGCTCAAGCCCAGGGGGCGCGGACACTGAAGCTTTCTTT. Translating gives CASSSPGGADTEAFF.

This chain uses TRBV6-1 with TRBJ2-4; D is ambiguous. Germline lookup yields CDR1 MNHNS and CDR2 SASEGT. The CDR3 is made up of 13 amino acids. V was shortened by 6 bases and J by 8 bases, with 14 bases between the two germline ends. As DNA, the CDR3 is TGTGCCAGCAGCCGATGGGAAACGGACATTCAGTACTTC. Translation: CASSRWETDIQYF.

This clonotype was recorded a few times. A junction boundary mismatches the germline segment, possibly from a read error. This chain links TRBV7-6 with TRBJ2-1, with 12 bases identical to TRBD2. The CDR3 is 17 residues long. From germline, CDR1 is SGHVS and CDR2 FNYEAQ. The CDR3 is CASSIATSGGPHNEQFF. The CDR3 DNA sequence: TGTGCTAGCAGCATTGCCACTAGCGGGGGGCCCCACAATGAGCAGTTCTTC.

This chain connects TRBV15 to TRBJ2-5, with 13 nucleotides matching TRBD2. Trimming at V came to 3 bases and at J to 7 bases, leaving 5 bases not matched to a gene. CDR1 is LNHNV and CDR2 is YYDKDF in the germline V gene (reference sequence). CDR3 length: 15 amino acids. The CDR3 is CATSSHGTSGVTQYF. Written as DNA, the CDR3 is TGTGCCACCAGCAGCCACGGGACTAGCGGGGTGACCCAGTACTTC.

The V call is TRBV27, the J call TRBJ2-1, with 9 bases matching TRBD2. Germline V lookup: CDR1 MNHEY, CDR2 SMNVEV (reference sequence). V dropped 3 bases and J dropped 8; count of bases not matched to a gene: 8. The length of the CDR3 is 15 residues. In DNA, the CDR3 is TGTGCCAGCAGTTTCACCGGGACTAGCCTCTATGAGCAGTTCTTC. Protein sequence: CASSFTGTSLYEQFF.

The gene calls are TRBV7-6 and TRBJ1-2; possibly TRBD1 for D (5 bases). The CDR3 has 16 amino acids. Germline V gene data show CDR1 as SGHVS and CDR2 as FNYEAQ. V was cut by 1 base and J by 2 bases, with 14 bases left in between. The chain's CDR3 is CASSLELAGRNYGYTF. CDR3 DNA sequence: TGTGCCAGCAGCTTAGAACTGGCAGGGCGGAACTATGGCTACACCTTC.

On this clonotype itself: A much more abundant neighbour one base away suggests this may be a read error. V is TRBV7-6 and J is TRBJ2-1; tentatively, D is TRBD2 (6 bases). CDR1 SGHVS and CDR2 FNYEAQ come from the germline V gene. This CDR3 comprises 15 residues. The CDR3 sequence: CTSSLGRRGTNEQFF. The CDR3 bases are TGTACCAGCAGCTTAGGAAGGCGGGGCACTAATGAGCAGTTCTTC.

This clonotype was observed a few times. This chain links TRBV2 with TRBJ1-1; 8 bases are a match to TRBD1. The CDR3 spans 15 residues. CDR1 is SNHLY and CDR2 is FYNNEI in the germline V gene. The junction had 7 bases not matched to a gene; V was cut back by 4 bases and J by 3 bases. The DNA of the CDR3 is TGTGCCAGCAGTGGAATTGGACAGGGAGACACTGAAGCTTTCTTT. Encoded protein: CASSGIGQGDTEAFF.

V gene TRBV6-1 combines with J gene TRBJ1-4; 7 bases map to TRBD1. Per the germline V gene, CDR1 is MNHNS and CDR2 is SASEGT. J gave up 3 bases and V 7 bases, and 8 bases lay outside the gene matches. CDR3 length: 15 residues. CDR3 sequence: CASKVIQGPNEKLFF. For the CDR3, the DNA is TGTGCCAGCAAAGTGATACAGGGGCCTAATGAAAAACTGTTTTTT.

This clonotype was detected a few times. The chain carries TRBV27 and TRBJ1-5, with unresolved D. Trimming pared 3 bases from V and 6 bases from J, leaving 12 bases between. The CDR3 covers 14 residues. Germline CDR1 and CDR2: MNHEY and SMNVEV (reference sequence). Written as DNA, the CDR3 is TGTGCCAGCAGTTTTAAGGGCTCGGGTCAGCCCCAGCATTTT. Protein: CASSFKGSGQPQHF.

The rearrangement joins TRBV12-3 or TRBV12-4 to TRBJ1-2; D might be TRBD1 (5 bases). CDR3 length: 13 residues. V was cut by 3 bases and J by 6 bases, with 11 bases left in between. This CDR3 reads CASSLGLGDGYTF. The CDR3 nucleotides read TGTGCCAGCAGTTTGGGTTTAGGGGATGGCTACACCTTC.

This clonotype was found a few times. This chain connects TRBV7-9 to TRBJ1-1; D is undetermined. CDR1 is SEHNR and CDR2 is FQNEAQ in the germline V gene (reference sequence). The length of the CDR3 is 16 residues. The ends were cut back, 5 bases at V and 0 bases at J, with 16 bases in the middle. The CDR3 loop reads CASSPRGNGLNTEAFF. The CDR3, as DNA: TGTGCCAGCAGCCCCCGGGGAAACGGCTTGAACACTGAAGCTTTCTTT.

This clonotype occurred a few times. The chain employs TRBV7-6 and TRBJ1-1, with D possibly TRBD1 on 6 matching bases. Trimming left V 1 base short and J 4 bases short, with 13 bases between. This CDR3 region has 15 residues. CDR1 and CDR2 (germline): SGHVS, FNYEAQ. The CDR3 sequence is CASSLDPGTSTEAFF. In DNA form, the CDR3 reads TGTGCCAGCAGCTTAGATCCCGGGACAAGCACTGAAGCTTTCTTT.